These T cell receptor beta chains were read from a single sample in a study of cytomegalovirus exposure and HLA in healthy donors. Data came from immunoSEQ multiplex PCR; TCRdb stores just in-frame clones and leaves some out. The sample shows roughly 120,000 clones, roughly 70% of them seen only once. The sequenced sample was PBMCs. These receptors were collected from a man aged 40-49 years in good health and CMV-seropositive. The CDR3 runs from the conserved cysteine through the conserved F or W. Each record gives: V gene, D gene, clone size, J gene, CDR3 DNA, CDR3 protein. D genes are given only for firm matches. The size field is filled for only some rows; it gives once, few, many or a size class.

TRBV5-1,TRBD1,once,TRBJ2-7,TGCGCCAGCAGCTTCACAGGGGGCGCGCCCTACGAGCAGTACTTC,CASSFTGGAPYEQYF
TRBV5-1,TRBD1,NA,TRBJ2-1,TGCGCCAGCAGCTGGGCCGGGACAGGGAAGGGCAATGAGCAGTTCTTC,CASSWAGTGKGNEQFF
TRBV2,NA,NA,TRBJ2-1,TGTGCCAGGACGAGTCGGGGGTCCTTCGTGCAGTTCTTC,CARTSRGSFVQFF
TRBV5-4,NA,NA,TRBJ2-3,TGTGCCAGCAGCCCGCGTGGAGATACGCAGTATTTT,CASSPRGDTQYF
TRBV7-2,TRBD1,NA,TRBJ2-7,TGTGCCAGCAGCTTAGGGACAGGGGTGAGCGAGCAGTACTTC,CASSLGTGVSEQYF
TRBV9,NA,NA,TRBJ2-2,TGTGCCAGCAGCGTTAGAGTCGACACCGGGGAGCTGTTTTTT,CASSVRVDTGELFF
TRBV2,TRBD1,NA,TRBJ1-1,TGTGCCTCAGGGGGCGGGATCACTGAAGCTTTCTTT,CASGGGITEAFF
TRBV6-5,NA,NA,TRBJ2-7,TGTGCCAGCAGCCTTAACTACGAGCAGTACTTC,CASSLNYEQYF
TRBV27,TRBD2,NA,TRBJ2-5,TGTGCCAGCAAGCGGGAGGGCCTTTGGGGGGAGACCCAGTACTTC,CASKREGLWGETQYF
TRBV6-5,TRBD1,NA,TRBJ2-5,TGTGCCAGCAGTCGACAGGGGGAGACCCAGTACTTC,CASSRQGETQYF
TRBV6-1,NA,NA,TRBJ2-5,TGTGCCAGCAGTGAGCCACGAGGCAGAGAGACCCAGTACTTC,CASSEPRGRETQYF
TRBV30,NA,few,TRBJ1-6,TGTGCCTGGAGTAGCGGGAGCTCCTATAATTCACCCCTCCACTTT,CAWSSGSSYNSPLHF
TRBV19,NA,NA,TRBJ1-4,TGTGCCAGTAGCAAAGACGGCGAGGGTGGAAAACTGTTTTTT,CASSKDGEGGKLFF
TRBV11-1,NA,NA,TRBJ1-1,TGTGCCAGCAGCACCCGGGGAGGTGAAGCTTTCTTT,CASSTRGGEAFF
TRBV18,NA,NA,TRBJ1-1,TGTGCCAGCTCATGGGATTCAGGGGTGCTCACTGAAGCTTTCTTT,CASSWDSGVLTEAFF
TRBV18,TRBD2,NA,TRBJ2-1,TGTGCCAGCTCACCACCGGCGGGAGACTCGCATGAGCAGTTCTTC,CASSPPAGDSHEQFF
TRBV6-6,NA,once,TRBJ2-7,TGTGCCAGCAGCCTAGACGGCGGCGAGCAGTACTTC,CASSLDGGEQYF
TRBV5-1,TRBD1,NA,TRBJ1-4,TGCGCCAGCAGCTTGGGAGGACAGGGTGAAAAACTGTTTTTT,CASSLGGQGEKLFF
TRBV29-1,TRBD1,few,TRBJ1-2,TGCAGCGTCCTGACAGGGGTGAGCGGCTATGGCTACACCTTC,CSVLTGVSGYGYTF
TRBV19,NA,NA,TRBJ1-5,TGTGCCAGTAGTATTTACAGGCTCAATCAGCCCCAGCATTTT,CASSIYRLNQPQHF
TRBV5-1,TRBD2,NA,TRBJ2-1,TGCGCCAGCAGCCAAGGACTAGCGTCCTACAATGAGCAGTTCTTC,CASSQGLASYNEQFF
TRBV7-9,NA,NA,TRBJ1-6,TGTGCCAGCAGCCCCCAGTCGGGGGGTTCTAATTCACCCCTCCACTTT,CASSPQSGGSNSPLHF
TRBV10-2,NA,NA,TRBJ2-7,TGCGCCAGCAGTGACCCCAGGCTGGACTCCTACGAGCAGTACTTC,CASSDPRLDSYEQYF
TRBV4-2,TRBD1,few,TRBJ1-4,TGTGCCAGCAGCCCCGGTCGCGGACAGGGGGGAGAAAAACTGTTTTTT,CASSPGRGQGGEKLFF
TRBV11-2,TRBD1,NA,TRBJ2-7,TGTGCCAGCAGCTTAGGACAGGGGGGGCTTTACGAGCAGTACTTC,CASSLGQGGLYEQYF
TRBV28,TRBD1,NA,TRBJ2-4,TGTGCCAGCAGTTTAGGGACAGGGGACATTCAGTACTTC,CASSLGTGDIQYF
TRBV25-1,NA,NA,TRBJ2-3,TGTGCCAGCAGTGAAGCCCAGGATACGCAGTATTTT,CASSEAQDTQYF
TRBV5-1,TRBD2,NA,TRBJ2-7,TGCGCCAGCAGCGCAGGGACTAGCGGGACCTACGAGCAGTACTTC,CASSAGTSGTYEQYF
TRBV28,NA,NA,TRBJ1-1,TGTGCCAGCAGTTTTTCAGGGTTGAACACTGAAGCTTTCTTT,CASSFSGLNTEAFF
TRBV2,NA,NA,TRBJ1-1,TGTGCCAGCACCGGGGACTACACTGAAGCTTTCTTT,CASTGDYTEAFF
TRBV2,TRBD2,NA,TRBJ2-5,TGTGCCAGCTCAACGGGAGGCCAAGAGACCCAGTACTTC,CASSTGGQETQYF
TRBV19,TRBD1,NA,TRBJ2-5,TGTGCCAGTAGTACCCACAGGGGGCGATCTCAACAAGAGACCCAGTACTTC,CASSTHRGRSQQETQYF
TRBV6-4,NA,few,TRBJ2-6,TGTGCCAGCAGTGAAAAATATGGGGCCAACGTCCTGACTTTC,CASSEKYGANVLTF
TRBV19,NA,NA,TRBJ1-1,TGTGCCAGTAGTTTTCAAATGAACACTGAAGCTTTCTTT,CASSFQMNTEAFF
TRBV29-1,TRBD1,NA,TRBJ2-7,TGCAGCGTTGAAGAGCCCCACTGGACAGGGTCCTACGAGCAGTACTTC,CSVEEPHWTGSYEQYF
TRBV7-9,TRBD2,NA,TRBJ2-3,TGTGCCAGCAGCTTAGGGGCTAGCGGGAGGACCTTCTATACGCAGTATTTT,CASSLGASGRTFYTQYF
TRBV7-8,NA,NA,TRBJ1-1,TGTGCCAGCAGCAGGCAGGGTATGGGCACTGAAGCTTTCTTT,CASSRQGMGTEAFF
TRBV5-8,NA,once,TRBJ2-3,TGTGCCAGCAGCCAGGCCCACATTCGCACAGATACGCAGTATTTT,CASSQAHIRTDTQYF
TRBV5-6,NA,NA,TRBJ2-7,TGTGCCAGCACCATTAGCAGCAACTACGAGCAGTACTTC,CASTISSNYEQYF
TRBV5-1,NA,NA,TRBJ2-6,TGCGCCAGCAGCTCTGCTCCCCGGTCTGGGGCCAACGTCCTGACTTTC,CASSSAPRSGANVLTF
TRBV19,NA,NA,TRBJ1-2,TGTGCCAGTAGCAACAGGGAACTTAACTATGGCTACACCTTC,CASSNRELNYGYTF
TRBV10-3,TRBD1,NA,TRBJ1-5,TGTGCCATCAGCATGGAACAGGGGAGGTTTAGTTTGAATCAGCCCCAGCATTTT,CAISMEQGRFSLNQPQHF
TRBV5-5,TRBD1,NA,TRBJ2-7,TGTGCCAGCAGCTTGATAGAGGACAGGGCCCACTACGAGCAGTACTTC,CASSLIEDRAHYEQYF
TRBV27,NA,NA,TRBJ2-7,TGTGCCAGCAGTTCCGGGGTAGGGCCCAAGCCGAGCAGGTACTTC,CASSSGVGPKPSRYF
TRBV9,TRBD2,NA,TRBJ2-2,TGTGCCAGCAGCGGGGGACTAGGTAACACCGGGGAGCTGTTTTTT,CASSGGLGNTGELFF
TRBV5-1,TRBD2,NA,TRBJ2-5,TGCGCCAGCAGCTTTGACGGGACTAGCCAAGAGACCCAGTACTTC,CASSFDGTSQETQYF
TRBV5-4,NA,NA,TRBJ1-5,TGTGCCAGCAGCAGTGACGGGGATCAGCCCCAGCATTTT,CASSSDGDQPQHF
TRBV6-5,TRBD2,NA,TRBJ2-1,TGTGCCAGCACCACCACCGGGGGGGTACATGAGCAGTTCTTC,CASTTTGGVHEQFF
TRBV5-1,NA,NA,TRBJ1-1,TGCGCCAGCAGCCCCAATTTGAACACTGAAGCTTTCTTT,CASSPNLNTEAFF
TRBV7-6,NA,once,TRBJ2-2,TGTGCCAGCAGCTTAGAGGGAGGATTCCGAACGGGGACCGGGGAGCTGTTTTTT,CASSLEGGFRTGTGELFF
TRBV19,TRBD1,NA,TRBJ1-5,TGTGCCAGTAGCCCAGTCCAGGGGGCGGATCAGCCCCAGCATTTT,CASSPVQGADQPQHF
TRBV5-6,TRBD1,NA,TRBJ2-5,TGTGCCAGCAGCGTCCGGGACAGACAAGAGACCCAGTACTTC,CASSVRDRQETQYF
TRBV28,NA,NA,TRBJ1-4,TGTGCCAGCGGAGGGCGCAGTGAAAAACTGTTTTTT,CASGGRSEKLFF
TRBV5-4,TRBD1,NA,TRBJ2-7,TGTGCCAGCAGCGTAGACAGGGGGAGTTTAGGCGAGCAGTACTTC,CASSVDRGSLGEQYF
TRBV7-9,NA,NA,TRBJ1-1,TGTGCCAGCAGCTTAGCTGTAACAACGAACACTGAAGCTTTCTTT,CASSLAVTTNTEAFF